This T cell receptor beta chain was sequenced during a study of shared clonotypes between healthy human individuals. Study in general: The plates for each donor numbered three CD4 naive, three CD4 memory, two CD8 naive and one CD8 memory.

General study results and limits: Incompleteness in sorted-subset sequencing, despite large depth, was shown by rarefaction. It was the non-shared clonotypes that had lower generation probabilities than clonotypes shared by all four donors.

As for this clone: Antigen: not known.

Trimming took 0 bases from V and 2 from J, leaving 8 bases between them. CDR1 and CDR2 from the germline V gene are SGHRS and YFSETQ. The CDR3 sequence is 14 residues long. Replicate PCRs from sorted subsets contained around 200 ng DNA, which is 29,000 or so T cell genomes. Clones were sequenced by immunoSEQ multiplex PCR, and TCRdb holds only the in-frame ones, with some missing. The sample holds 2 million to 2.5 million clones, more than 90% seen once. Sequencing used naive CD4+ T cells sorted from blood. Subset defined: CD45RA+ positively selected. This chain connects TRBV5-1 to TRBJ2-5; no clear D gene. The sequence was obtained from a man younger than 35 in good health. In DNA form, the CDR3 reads TGCGCCAGCAGCTTGGAGTCACATCAAGAGACCCAGTACTTC. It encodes CASSLESHQETQYF.